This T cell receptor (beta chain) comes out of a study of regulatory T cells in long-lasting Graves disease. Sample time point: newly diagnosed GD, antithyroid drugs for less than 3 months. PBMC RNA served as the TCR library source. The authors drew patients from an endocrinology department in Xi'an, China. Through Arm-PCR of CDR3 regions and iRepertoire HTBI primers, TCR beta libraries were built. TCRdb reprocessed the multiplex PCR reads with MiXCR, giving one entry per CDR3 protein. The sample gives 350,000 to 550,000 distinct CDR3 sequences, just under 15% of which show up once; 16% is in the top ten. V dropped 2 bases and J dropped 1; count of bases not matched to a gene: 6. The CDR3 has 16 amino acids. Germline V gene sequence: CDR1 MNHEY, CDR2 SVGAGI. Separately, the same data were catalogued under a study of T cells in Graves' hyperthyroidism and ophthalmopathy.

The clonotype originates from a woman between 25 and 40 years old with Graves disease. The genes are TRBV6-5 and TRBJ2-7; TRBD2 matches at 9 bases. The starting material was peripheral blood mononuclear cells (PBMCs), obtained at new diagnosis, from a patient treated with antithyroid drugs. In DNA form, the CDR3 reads TGTGCCAGCAGTTACCCTTCTAGCGGGACGTCCTACGAGCAGTACTTC. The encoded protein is CASSYPSSGTSYEQYF.